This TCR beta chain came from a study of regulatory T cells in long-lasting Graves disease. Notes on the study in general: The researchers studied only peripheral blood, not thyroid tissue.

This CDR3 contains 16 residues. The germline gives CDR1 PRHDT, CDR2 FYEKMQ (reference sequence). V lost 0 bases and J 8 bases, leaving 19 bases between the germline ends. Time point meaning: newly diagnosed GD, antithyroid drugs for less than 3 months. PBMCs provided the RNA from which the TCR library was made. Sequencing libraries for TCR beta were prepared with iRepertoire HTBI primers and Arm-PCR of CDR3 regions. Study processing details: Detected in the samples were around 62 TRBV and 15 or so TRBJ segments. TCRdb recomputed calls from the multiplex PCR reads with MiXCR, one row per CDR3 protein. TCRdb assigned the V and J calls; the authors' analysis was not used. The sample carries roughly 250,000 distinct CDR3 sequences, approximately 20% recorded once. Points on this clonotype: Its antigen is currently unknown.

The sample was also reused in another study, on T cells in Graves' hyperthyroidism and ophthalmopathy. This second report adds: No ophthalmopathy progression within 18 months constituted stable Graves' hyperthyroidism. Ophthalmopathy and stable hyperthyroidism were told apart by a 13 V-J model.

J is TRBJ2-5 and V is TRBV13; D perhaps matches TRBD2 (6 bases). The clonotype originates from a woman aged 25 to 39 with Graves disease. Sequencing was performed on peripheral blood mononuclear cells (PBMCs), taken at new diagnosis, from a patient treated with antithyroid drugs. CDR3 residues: CASSLGGAGTPGTQYF. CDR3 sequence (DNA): TGTGCCAGCAGCTTAGGAGGTGCGGGGACCCCGGGTACCCAGTACTTC.